Listed here are 21 T cell receptor beta chains from one sample, sequenced in a study of shared clonotypes between healthy human individuals. Assay used: immunoSEQ multiplex PCR; TCRdb lists only in-frame clones, some missing. This table holds about 2.4 million clones, over 85% found once. What was sequenced was naive CD4+ T cells sorted from blood. Subset reported: CD45RA+ positively selected. These receptors came from a man younger than 30 in good health.

The chain recombines TRBV11-2 with TRBJ2-5; D unclear. The assigned J gene may be wrong: the sequence end matches TRBJ2-7 better. Germline CDR1 SGHAT, CDR2 FQNNGV. This CDR3 has 13 amino acids. The CDR3 sequence is CASSPPKSYEQYF. DNA of the CDR3: TGTGCCAGCAGCCCCCCAAAGTCCTACGAGCAGTACTTC.

The chain uses TRBV11-3 and TRBJ2-1, with D unresolved. The CDR3 length is 12 residues. With 5 bases removed from V and 1 base from J, the gap between germline ends came to 3 bases. Germline V CDR1 and CDR2: SGHNT, YENEEA. The CDR3 DNA sequence: TGTGCCAGCAGCCTATCCTACAATGAGCAGTTCTTC. This gives the protein CASSLSYNEQFF.

This chain uses TRBV7-5 with TRBJ1-5. TRBV7-5 is classified as a pseudogene. There are 15 residues in the CDR3. The chain's CDR3 is CARSPERQVNQPQHF. The CDR3 DNA is TGTGCCAGAAGCCCTGAGCGGCAGGTCAATCAGCCCCAGCATTTT.

The V call is TRBV6-1, the J call TRBJ2-5; no clear D. Germline assignment: CDR1 MNHNS and CDR2 SASEGT. The V and J ends lost 8 bases and 2 bases respectively, with 15 bases between them. The CDR3 runs to 14 residues. CDR3 amino acids: CASSKSSQQETQYF. The CDR3 DNA is TGTGCCAGCTCTAAGTCATCACAACAAGAGACCCAGTACTTC.

The chain uses TRBV2 and TRBJ2-1; 13 bases match TRBD2. Germline loops: CDR1 SNHLY, CDR2 FYNNEI. V dropped 8 bases and J dropped 1; count of bases not matched to a gene: 11. This CDR3 spans 18 amino acids. The CDR3 loop is CASSKAGLAGVSYNEQFF. CDR3 coding DNA: TGTGCCAGCTCCAAAGCCGGACTAGCGGGAGTGTCCTACAATGAGCAGTTCTTC.

In regard to this clone: Additional DNA sequences in this sample encode the identical CDR3. The gene calls are TRBV9 and TRBJ2-5; D is uncertain. This CDR3 has 13 amino acids. Trimming cost V 0 bases and J 4 bases, with 7 bases left between them. Germline V gives CDR1 SGDLS, CDR2 YYNGEE. The CDR3 DNA reads as TGTGCCAGCAGCGTAGACGTAGGAGAGACCCAGTACTTC. The encoded protein is CASSVDVGETQYF.

V is TRBV4-1 and J is TRBJ2-7; 13 bases align to TRBD2. V was clipped by 4 bases and J by 3 bases; unmatched bases: 9. Germline V gives CDR1 MGHRA, CDR2 YSYEKL. This CDR3 has 17 residues. CDR3 amino acids: CASSPGLAGLSDYEQYF. Here the CDR3 DNA reads TGCGCCAGCAGCCCGGGACTAGCGGGACTTTCGGACTACGAGCAGTACTTC.

The chain couples TRBV5-4 to TRBJ2-7; 9 bases line up with TRBD1. From germline, CDR1 is SGHNT and CDR2 YYREEE (reference sequence). The CDR3 extends over 15 amino acids. J was trimmed by 3 bases and V by 4 bases; bases with no gene match: 8. This CDR3 reads CASSARGQGLYEQYF. CDR3 coding DNA: TGTGCCAGCAGCGCTAGGGGACAGGGTCTCTACGAGCAGTACTTC.

This sequence joins TRBV7-8 and TRBJ1-1, with 9 bases identical to TRBD1. V lost 3 bases to trimming and J lost 2 bases; unmatched junction nucleotides: 1. This CDR3 has 14 amino acids. The germline V gene has CDR1 SGHVS and CDR2 FQNEAQ. This chain's CDR3 is CASSLTGGNTEAFF. The CDR3 DNA reads as TGTGCCAGCAGCTTGACAGGGGGAAACACTGAAGCTTTCTTT. The entire variable domain, with the rest obtained from reference TRBV7-8 and TRBJ1-1, is as follows: GAGVSQSPRYKVAKRGQDVALRCDPISGHVSLFWYQQALGQGPEFLTYFQNEAQLDKSGLPSDRFFAERPEGSVSTLKIQRTQQEDSAVYLCASSLTGGNTEAFFGQGTRLTVV.

On this clone: Other DNA sequences of this sample code for an identical CDR3. The V and J genes are TRBV18 and TRBJ1-1; D may be TRBD1 (5 bases). The CDR3 consists of 15 residues. Looked up from germline, CDR1 is KGHSH and CDR2 is LQKENI. V was trimmed by 0 bases and J by 1 base, leaving 9 bases between them. In DNA form, the CDR3 reads TGTGCCAGCTCACCACCTACAGGACAGAACACTGAAGCTTTCTTT. Protein product: CASSPPTGQNTEAFF.

Here the CDR3 reads CASSGRAGLTGELFF. CDR3 nucleotide sequence: TGTGCCAGCAGCGGTAGAGCGGGGCTCACCGGGGAGCTGTTTTTT. The chain recombines TRBV7-2 with TRBJ2-2; 7 bases agree with TRBD2. CDR1 SGHTA and CDR2 FQGNSA come from the germline V gene. CDR3 length: 15 amino acids. Trimming cost V 5 bases and J 4 bases; bases outside gene matches: 7.

The chain links TRBV5-4 to TRBJ2-1, with D perhaps matching TRBD1 (6 bases). The germline CDR1 and CDR2 sequences are SGHNT and YYREEE (reference sequence). CDR3 length equals 15 residues. Trimming took off 4 bases at V and 9 bases at J, with 20 bases between the two ends. The CDR3 spells CASSQQTGAFGEQFF. The CDR3 bases are TGTGCCAGCAGCCAACAGACAGGTGCCTTTGGTGAGCAGTTCTTC.

The chain carries TRBV6-1 and TRBJ2-1; 14 bases align to TRBD2. V was clipped by 5 bases and J by 7 bases; unmatched bases: 4. Per germline, CDR1 MNHNS and CDR2 SASEGT. The CDR3 is made up of 15 amino acids. CDR3 coding DNA: TGTGCCAGCAGTTTGACTAGCGGGGGGGGAAATGAGCAGTTCTTC. Translation: CASSLTSGGGNEQFF.

In DNA form, the CDR3 reads TGTGCCAGCACCTCCGGGACCAAAAACATTCAGTACTTC. Translating it yields CASTSGTKNIQYF. The V gene is TRBV2, the J gene TRBJ2-4; tentative D call: TRBD2 (5 bases). Trimming took 7 bases from V and 2 from J, leaving 9 bases between them. Per the germline V gene, CDR1 is SNHLY and CDR2 is FYNNEI. CDR3 length equals 13 residues.

This chain links TRBV5-1 with TRBJ2-2; TRBD2 might be the D (5 bases). The germline V gene has CDR1 SGHRS and CDR2 YFSETQ. Trimming cost V 6 bases and J 3 bases, with 9 bases left between them. The CDR3 sequence is 13 residues long. CDR3: CASNSGYTGELFF. The CDR3 coding sequence is TGCGCCAGCAATTCGGGGTACACCGGGGAGCTGTTTTTT.

The chain carries TRBV6-5 and TRBJ2-3, with no clear D. V gave up 5 bases and J gave up 5 bases, with 8 bases separating them. The V gene's germline CDR1 is MNHEY and CDR2 SVGAGI. This CDR3 is 12 amino acids long. The CDR3 region is CASSRVGDTQYF. Written as DNA, the CDR3 is TGTGCCAGCAGTCGAGTGGGAGATACGCAGTATTTT.

In its sample, this clone was seen a few times. The chain has TRBV12-5 and TRBJ1-5; possibly TRBD1 for D (5 bases). Germline CDR1 LGHNT, CDR2 FRNRAP. The CDR3 is made up of 10 amino acids. The CDR3 region has the DNA TGTGCCTCAGGGCAGCAGCCCCAGCATTTT. This gives the protein CASGQQPQHF.

This chain links TRBV6-5 with TRBJ2-5; D is uncertain. The V gene lost 5 bases and the J gene lost 1 base, with 8 bases spanning the gap. Germline CDR1 and CDR2: MNHEY and SVGAGI. The CDR3 runs to 13 residues. CDR3 region: CASSRAFQETQYF. CDR3 bases: TGTGCCAGCAGTAGGGCATTCCAAGAGACCCAGTACTTC.

J is TRBJ2-7 and V is TRBV18; 9 nucleotides match TRBD1. This CDR3 contains 15 residues. The junction had 8 bases not matched to a gene; V was cut back by 3 bases and J by 5 bases. Germline assignment: CDR1 KGHSH and CDR2 LQKENI. The CDR3 DNA follows: TGTGCCAGCTCACCCTCGACAGGGGGGGAGAACGAGCAGTACTTC. Translated, it gives CASSPSTGGENEQYF.

The J gene is TRBJ1-1, the V gene TRBV29-1; D remains ambiguous. CDR3 size: 10 residues. The germline gives CDR1 SQVTM, CDR2 ANQGSEA. The V gene lost 4 bases and the J gene lost 5 bases, with 5 bases spanning the gap. CDR3 DNA: TGCAGCGTTGCCCAAACTGAAGCTTTCTTT. Translated, it gives CSVAQTEAFF.

J is TRBJ1-2 and V is TRBV18; 7 bases map to TRBD1. V shed 3 bases and J 6 bases; nucleotides not matched to a gene: 10. The CDR3 spans 15 residues. Germline V gene sequence: CDR1 KGHSH, CDR2 LQKENI. CDR3 protein: CASSPNQGGYDGYTF. CDR3 coding DNA: TGTGCCAGCTCACCTAACCAGGGGGGTTATGATGGCTACACCTTC.